This T cell receptor (beta chain) was retrieved from a study of beta chain features in type 1 diabetes. Findings and limits, study-wide: Type 1 diabetes patients had moderately but significantly shorter TCRB CDR3s in all four CD4+ subsets.

As every portion of the isolated RNA was reverse transcribed, the sequencing read expressed TCRB transcripts. Assay used: immunoSEQ multiplex PCR; TCRdb lists only in-frame clones, some missing. The sample has about 360,000 clones; approximately 12% are singletons. This clone has a handful of counts. Antigen specificity is unknown. The CDR3 is 18 amino acids. With V trimmed by 3 bases and J by 0 bases, 6 bases remained unmatched. Looked up from germline, CDR1 is KGHSH and CDR2 is LQKENI. Sequencing input: naive CD4+ T cells from blood. The clonotype comes from a man aged 18 to 30 in good health. The chain joins TRBV18 to TRBJ2-6; TRBD1 agrees at 9 bases. CDR3 in amino acids: CASSPTTTGGSGANVLTF. For the CDR3, the DNA is TGTGCCAGCTCACCTACCACGACAGGGGGCTCTGGGGCCAACGTCCTGACTTTC. Full variable domain (missing parts from reference TRBV18 and TRBJ2-6): NAGVMQNPRHLVRRRGQEARLRCSPMKGHSHVYWYRQLPEEGLKFMVYLQKENIIDESGMPKERFSAEFPKEGPSILRIQQVVRGDSAAYFCASSPTTTGGSGANVLTFGAGSRLTVL.